Below, one TCR beta chain is given with its context. This CDR3 has 14 amino acids. The germline CDR1 and CDR2 sequences are MNHNY and SVGAGI (reference sequence). Trimming removed 4 bases from V and 5 bases from J; junction bases left unmatched: 7. The data derive from a study of blood T cell repertoires in COVID-19. Study-level information: Both acute and convalescent COVID-19 samples were obtained from the United States, Italy and Spain. T cells, B-cell-depleted T cells, or PBMCs supplied cDNA or gDNA.

Only in-frame clones appear in the TCRdb table, and some are missing; sequencing was by immunoSEQ multiplex PCR. The sample yields roughly 150,000 clones, around 81% seen once. Sequenced input: peripheral blood. This rearrangement joins TRBV6-6 to TRBJ2-7, with TRBD2 matching 8 bases. The TCR was taken from a human donor in a cohort sampled during active COVID-19. The CDR3 loop is CASSSPAGDDEQYF. Here the CDR3 DNA reads TGTGCCAGCAGTTCCCCAGCGGGGGACGACGAGCAGTACTTC.